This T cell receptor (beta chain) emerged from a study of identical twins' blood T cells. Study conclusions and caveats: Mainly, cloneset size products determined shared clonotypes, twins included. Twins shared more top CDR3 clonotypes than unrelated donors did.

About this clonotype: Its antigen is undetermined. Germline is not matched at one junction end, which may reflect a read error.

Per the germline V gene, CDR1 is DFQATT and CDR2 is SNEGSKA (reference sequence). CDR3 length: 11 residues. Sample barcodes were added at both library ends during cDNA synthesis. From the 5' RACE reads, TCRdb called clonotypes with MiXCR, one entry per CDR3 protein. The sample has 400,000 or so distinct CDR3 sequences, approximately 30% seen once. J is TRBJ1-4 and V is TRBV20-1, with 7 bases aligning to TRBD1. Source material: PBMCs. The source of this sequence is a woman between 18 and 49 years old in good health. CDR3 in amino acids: CSAPGQGQALF. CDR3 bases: TGCAGTGCACCCGGCCAAGGACAGGCTCTTTTT.